This T cell receptor beta chain emerged from a study of PD-L1 blockade in urothelial cancer. About the study: When patients started atezolizumab around 2014, it was given at 1,200 mg intravenously every 3 weeks. Patients previously received 0 to 3 chemotherapy regimens.

Turning to this clone: Other DNA sequences in the sample encode the same CDR3.

As for time point: pretreatment peripheral blood. There are 12 residues in the CDR3. Germline lookup yields CDR1 SGHRS and CDR2 YFSETQ. Between the trimmed V and J ends, which lost 4 bases and 10 bases, there was a span of 12 bases. Clones were sequenced by immunoSEQ multiplex PCR, and TCRdb holds only the in-frame ones, with some missing. This repertoire shows about 56,000 clones, 85% to 90% found once; its top ten account for 15% to 19%. This receptor was taken from a man between 65 and 80 years old with urothelial cancer. The chain carries TRBV5-1 and TRBJ2-1; tentatively, D is TRBD2 (5 bases). The source material was PBMCs, sampled around atezolizumab (anti-PD-L1) treatment. For the CDR3, the DNA is TGCGCCAGCAGCGGACTGGGGAGAGAGCAGTTCTTC. This codes for CASSGLGREQFF.